This T cell receptor (beta chain) was sequenced for a study of blood T cell repertoires in COVID-19. Background on the study: Samples came from the United States, Italy and Spain, spanning acute and convalescent COVID-19. PBMCs, B-cell-depleted T cells, or T cells provided the cDNA or gDNA that made up the material.

V was pared by 0 bases and J by 5 bases, with 1 base of the junction left unmatched. The CDR3 consists of 15 residues. CDR1 and CDR2 (germline): MNHEY, SVGEGT. Some clones are missing from TCRdb's copy, which holds only in-frame ones; the method was immunoSEQ multiplex PCR. In the table there are 200,000 to 250,000 clones, about 90% of which are singletons. This clone was seen only once. The chain couples TRBV6-2 or TRBV6-3 to TRBJ2-5; 12 bases map to TRBD2. The sequenced material came from peripheral blood. This sequence was found in a woman in her sixties with acute or convalescent COVID-19. CDR3 sequence reads: CASSYSGTSGETQYF. The DNA of the CDR3 is TGTGCCAGCAGTTACTCGGGGACTAGCGGGGAGACCCAGTACTTC.